This TCR beta chain was recovered during a study of cytomegalovirus exposure and HLA in healthy donors. Study information: There were approximately 85 million unique TCRs (from HLA-typed donors) in an early data release. General study points: Later analysis revealed greater clonal expansion in HLA-associated TCR beta chains than in equally common others. A later analysis by the authors found several of the most significant clusters apparently linked to common viral pathogens.

Healthy bone marrow donors formed the donor group. Note on this clone: The antigen is unknown.

The CDR3 contains 15 residues. CDR1 SGHNT and CDR2 YYREEE come from the germline V gene (reference sequence). Trimming took 4 bases from V and 1 from J; bases not matched to a gene: 7. A multiplex PCR was run with 60 Vbeta primers and 13 Jbeta primers. Sequencing used immunoSEQ multiplex PCR; TCRdb keeps in-frame clones, though not all of them. The data hold about 93,000 clones, with roughly 72% observed a single time. This chain links TRBV5-4 with TRBJ1-1, with TRBD1 matching over 7 bases. The sequence was collected from a man aged 25 to 40 in good health and CMV-seronegative. Sequencing was done on a sample of PBMCs. The CDR3 DNA sequence: TGTGCCAGCAGCAAGGGGACAGTACCGAACACTGAAGCTTTCTTT. Translating it yields CASSKGTVPNTEAFF.